The 26 T cell receptor beta chains listed next were all sequenced from one sample in a study of tumor-infiltrating lymphocytes in primary liver carcinoma. The source of the blood RNA was unsorted whole blood, and germline DNA was extracted as well. Starting from approximately 0.45 ug of total RNA, TCR beta cDNA was produced with a primer in the constant region. Researchers made the TCR beta libraries by running three nested multiplex PCR rounds with slightly modified ARM-PCR. It was with TRBV1-TRBV30 forward primers and a C-beta reverse primer that the first two PCR rounds were run, at roughly 10 cycles each. Via MiXCR, TCRdb re-called the multiplex PCR reads, giving one row per CDR3 protein. The sample has 300,000 to 400,000 distinct CDR3 sequences; 65% are singletons. The sample consisted of peripheral blood. The source is a man aged 35-49 years with primary liver carcinoma and hepatitis B virus infection.

Points on this clonotype: Just one base apart from a much larger clone, this may be a read error. The J gene is TRBJ1-3, the V gene TRBV29-1; no clear D. Germline-derived CDR1 and CDR2 are SQVTM and ANQGSEA. This CDR3 has 13 amino acids. CDR3 residues: CSTLSGPGNAIYF. CDR3 bases: TGCAGCACCTTGTCCGGACCTGGAAACGCCATATATTTT.

On this clonotype: Since the CDR3 does not end with the conserved phenylalanine or tryptophan, this likely comes from a read error. The J gene is TRBJ2-7, the V gene TRBV29-1; perhaps TRBD2 as D (5 bases). The V gene's germline CDR1 is SQVTM and CDR2 ANQGSEA. The CDR3 spans 12 residues. Trimming pared 4 bases from V and 1 base from J, leaving 8 bases between. CDR3 region: CSVVSGSYEQYL. CDR3 nucleotide sequence: TGCAGCGTTGTCAGCGGTTCCTACGAGCAGTACTTA.

Concerning this clonotype: A much larger clone differs by one base, so this may be a read error. The chain uses TRBV6-5 and TRBJ2-3; D may match TRBD1 or TRBD2 (6 bases each). V shed 7 bases and J shed 0 bases, with 17 bases lying between them. The CDR3 has 16 residues. Germline CDR1 is MNHEY and CDR2 is SVGAGI. The CDR3 loop reads CASTPGAYPSTDTQYF. The CDR3 DNA sequence: TGTGCCAGCACCCCGGGGGCCTACCCTAGCACAGATACGCAGTATTTT.

The rearrangement links TRBV20-1 to TRBJ2-3, with a possible D match to TRBD2 (5 bases). The CDR3 runs 14 residues. Germline lookup yields CDR1 DFQATT and CDR2 SNEGSKA (reference sequence). The V end lost 4 bases, the J end lost 2 bases, and 13 bases lay between the germline ends. The CDR3 nucleotides read TGCAGTGCTATAGGAGACGGGAACACAGATACGCAGTATTTT. Amino acids: CSAIGDGNTDTQYF.

On this clonotype itself: Given a much more abundant clone one base away, this may be a read error. V usage is TRBV4-3 and J usage is TRBJ2-3; the D gene is possibly TRBD2 (6 bases). This CDR3 is built from 18 residues. The V and J ends lost 1 base and 8 bases respectively, with 25 bases between them. Germline-derived CDR1 and CDR2 are LGHNA and YSLEER. For the CDR3, the DNA is TGCGCCAGCAGCCAAGCCTCGACGACTAGGCCTCCCAAAGGTACGCAGTATTTT. Residues: CASSQASTTRPPKGTQYF.

This clonotype turned up a few times. The gene calls are TRBV6-6 and TRBJ2-7; D gene ambiguous. Trimming removed 0 bases at V and 3 bases at J, with 12 bases between. Germline V CDR1 and CDR2: MNHNY, SVGAGI (reference sequence). The CDR3 length is 15 residues. The CDR3 region is CASSYSMADLYEQYF. The CDR3 region has the DNA TGTGCCAGCAGTTACTCGATGGCGGATCTCTACGAGCAGTACTTC.

This clonotype was recorded a few times. V and J are TRBV5-4 and TRBJ2-3; 8 positions match TRBD2. The CDR3 consists of 17 residues. Germline-derived CDR1 and CDR2 are SGHNT and YYREEE (reference sequence). Germline trimming cut 4 bases from V and 5 bases from J; bases unmatched to any gene: 15. CDR3 in amino acids: CASSPPASGQARDTQYF. For the CDR3, the DNA is TGTGCCAGCAGCCCTCCGGCTAGCGGGCAGGCAAGAGATACGCAGTATTTT.

A note on this clonotype: A much larger clone differs from this one at a single base, so this may be a read error. The gene calls are TRBV12-5 and TRBJ2-1; D tentatively reads TRBD1 or TRBD2 (5 bases each). Germline CDR1 and CDR2: LGHNT and FRNRAP. The CDR3 sequence is 16 residues long. CDR3 loop: CASQPSGTPAYDEQFF. CDR3 coding DNA: TGTGCTAGCCAACCCTCGGGGACCCCTGCCTACGATGAGCAGTTCTTC.

On this clonotype itself: A single base separates this from a much larger clone, so it may be a read error. The rearrangement uses TRBV29-1 and TRBJ2-1; D may be TRBD2 (6 bases). The CDR3 contains 16 residues. Germline assignment: CDR1 SQVTM and CDR2 ANQGSEA. Here the CDR3 reads CSVGEIRETFGNVQFF. The CDR3 nucleotides are TGCAGCGTTGGGGAAATCCGGGAGACGTTTGGTAATGTGCAGTTCTTC.

This clonotype has just one count. This clone may be a read error of a much larger clone one base away. CDR3 residues: CASSFLGQPYERYF. The CDR3 DNA is TGTGCCAGCAGTTTCCTGGGACAGCCCTACGAGCGGTACTTC. V and J are TRBV6-6 and TRBJ2-7, with 7 bases lining up with TRBD1. This CDR3 is built from 14 residues. Germline assignment: CDR1 MNHNY and CDR2 SVGAGI (reference sequence).

As regards this clonotype: Since a much larger clone is just one base distant, this may be a read error. V usage is TRBV6-1 and J usage is TRBJ2-1, with D perhaps given as TRBD1 or TRBD2 (5 bases each). The CDR3 is 15 residues long. Germline V gene data show CDR1 as MNHNS and CDR2 as SASEGT. CDR3 DNA: TGTGACAGCAGTGAAGTTGGGGCGCCGGGGAATGAGCAGTTCTTC. This gives the protein CDSSEVGAPGNEQFF.

Notes on this clonotype: A read error may account for a junction end that differs from germline. The chain has TRBV5-4 and TRBJ2-7; no clear D. Germline V CDR1 and CDR2: SGHNT, YYREEE (reference sequence). CDR3 length: 13 amino acids. The CDR3 sequence: CTSSFYNSYEQYF. As DNA, the CDR3 is TGTACCAGCAGCTTTTACAACTCCTACGAGCAGTACTTC.

Of note for this clonotype: An end of the junction differs from the germline gene, which may be a read error. The rearrangement joins TRBV11-1 to TRBJ2-2; possible D gene TRBD2, 5 bases. The CDR3 runs 15 residues. CDR1 SGHAT and CDR2 FQDESV come from the germline V gene (reference sequence). The CDR3 nucleotides are TGTGTCAGCAGTCCAAACCCGGAAAACACCGGGGAGCTGTCTTTT. It specifies CVSSPNPENTGELSF.

A word on this clonotype: One junction end disagrees with the germline gene, perhaps due to a read error. The V gene is TRBV4-3, the J gene TRBJ2-1; 8 positions match TRBD2. This CDR3 spans 14 amino acids. Germline V CDR1 and CDR2: LGHNA, YSLEER. In nucleotides, the CDR3 is TGCCCCAGCAGCCGCAGCGGGGGCTACAATGAGCAGTTCTTC. Translation: CPSSRSGGYNEQFF.

As to this clonotype: A junction boundary mismatches the germline segment, possibly from a read error. The chain carries TRBV29-1 and TRBJ1-2; D is uncertain. The germline gives CDR1 SQVTM, CDR2 ANQGSEA. The length of the CDR3 is 13 residues. CDR3 sequence (DNA): TGCAGCGTTGTGCTCTCAGGAGACTATGTCTACACCTTC. It is translated as CSVVLSGDYVYTF.

A word on this clonotype: A read error may explain this, as a much larger clone is one base away. V and J are TRBV6-1 and TRBJ2-7, with 7 bases that match TRBD1. Germline loops: CDR1 MNHNS, CDR2 SASEGT. The CDR3 covers 13 residues. The CDR3 DNA is TGTGCCAGCAGTGTTAACAGGGGCTACGAGCTGTACTTC. This sequence encodes CASSVNRGYELYF.

The CDR3 coding sequence is TGTGCCGGCTGTGAAGCGCATGGGATTAACTATGGCTACACCTTC. Translation: CAGCEAHGINYGYTF. The chain joins TRBV6-1 to TRBJ1-2; D not resolved. There are 15 residues in the CDR3. CDR1 is MNHNS and CDR2 is SASEGT in the germline V gene. V gave up 11 bases and J gave up 1 base, with 20 bases separating them.

With respect to this clonotype: A junction end diverges from the germline sequence, so it may reflect a read error. This chain connects TRBV12-3 or TRBV12-4 to TRBJ1-4; D may be TRBD1 (5 bases). The CDR3 spans 15 residues. The CDR3 sequence is CASSLGSKWGERLFF. Written as DNA, the CDR3 is TGTGCCAGCAGTTTGGGCAGTAAGTGGGGCGAAAGACTGTTTTTT.

This CDR3 is CAWGDRAEAFF. CDR3 nucleotide sequence: TGTGCCTGGGGAGATCGGGCTGAAGCTTTCTTT. The rearrangement joins TRBV30 to TRBJ1-1; the D is unclear. In germline, CDR1 is GTSNPN, CDR2 SVGIG (reference sequence). The CDR3 length is 11 residues. Trimming removed 5 bases at V and 6 bases at J, with 10 bases between.

The chain couples TRBV11-2 to TRBJ2-3; a weak D match, TRBD1 (6 bases). The ends were cut back, 5 bases at V and 9 bases at J, with 24 bases in the middle. Germline V lookup: CDR1 SGHAT, CDR2 FQNNGV. There are 16 residues in the CDR3. The CDR3: CASSRRSTGNTVTQYF. The CDR3 DNA reads as TGTGCCAGCAGCAGAAGGAGTACAGGGAACACAGTCACGCAGTATTTT.

Concerning this clonotype itself: An end of the junction does not agree with germline; a read error may underlie this. This chain uses TRBV6-1 with TRBJ2-1; D is possibly TRBD1 (5 bases). The CDR3 covers 13 residues. Germline V gene lookup returns CDR1 MNHNS and CDR2 SASEGT. The CDR3 is CASRRQIYDEQFF. CDR3 nucleotide sequence: TGTGCCAGCAGGAGACAGATCTACGATGAGCAGTTCTTC.

The chain links TRBV12-3 or TRBV12-4 to TRBJ2-7; D unresolved. The CDR3 loop spans 12 amino acids. Trimming removed 6 bases at V and 7 bases at J, with 13 bases between. The CDR3 loop is CASRSHVFEQYF. DNA of the CDR3: TGTGCCAGCAGATCCCACGTTTTTGAGCAGTACTTC.

Of note for this clonotype: Relative to the germline gene, one junction end is altered; a read error may explain this. This rearrangement joins TRBV6-1 to TRBJ2-2, with TRBD1 matching over 8 bases. The CDR3 totals 15 residues. From germline, CDR1 is MNHNS and CDR2 SASEGT. In DNA, the CDR3 is TGTGCCAGCATCCAGGACAGGGTATCCACCAGGGAGCTGTTTTTT. This codes for CASIQDRVSTRELFF.

This clonotype was seen only a few times. The J gene is TRBJ1-3, the V gene TRBV6-5; 7 bases line up with TRBD1. Per the germline V gene, CDR1 is MNHEY and CDR2 is SVGAGI. The CDR3 loop spans 17 amino acids. The trim removed 4 bases at V and 0 bases at J, leaving 9 bases unmatched. The CDR3 is CASSFTFTGASGNTIYF. CDR3 sequence (DNA): TGTGCCAGCAGTTTCACCTTCACAGGGGCCTCTGGAAACACCATATATTTT.

This clonotype was detected many times. The chain couples TRBV28 to TRBJ1-4, with 8 bases lining up with TRBD1. V lost 5 bases and J lost 8; bases outside the gene matches: 10. Per the germline V gene, CDR1 is MDHEN and CDR2 is SYDVKM. CDR3 size: 15 residues. The CDR3 sequence is CASSPTGRGREKLFF. For the CDR3, the DNA is TGTGCCAGCAGTCCAACGGGCAGGGGGCGAGAAAAACTGTTTTTT.

V gene TRBV28 combines with J gene TRBJ2-3; 16 nucleotides agree with TRBD2. Germline V gene sequence: CDR1 MDHEN, CDR2 SYDVKM. With 6 bases clipped from V and 5 bases from J, the junction kept 11 bases outside the gene matches. This CDR3 spans 18 amino acids. CDR3 in DNA: TGTGCCAGCAGCCTACCAGGGACTAGCGGGAGGGCCATAGATACGCAGTATTTT. This gives the protein CASSLPGTSGRAIDTQYF.